The rows below give T cell receptor beta chains drawn from one sample of a study of blood T cell repertoires in COVID-19. TCRdb keeps only in-frame clones here, not all; method: immunoSEQ multiplex PCR. There are some 200,000 clones in the sample; over 75% occur only once, and approximately 3.8% lies in the top ten. The sequencing input was PBMCs or T cells enriched from blood (not recorded which). These receptors were obtained from a woman younger than 35 in a cohort exposed to, infected with or recovered from COVID-19 (not recorded which). CDR3s leave out the opening cysteine and the closing phenylalanine or tryptophan. The order of the fields is CDR3 length, V gene, clone size, CDR3 protein. A row's size may be missing; if present it is once, few, many or a size class.

12 | TRBV6-5 | . | ASSPADFSYEQY
14 | TRBV3-1/TRBV3-2 | . | ASSPPRAANTGELF
14 | TRBV6-5 | . | ASSYKRGRLNTEAF
16 | TRBV11-2 | once | ASTKSGQSVGSYNEQF
12 | TRBV2 | few | ASRRGKAGQPQH
13 | TRBV7-9 | . | ASSWGDSHNEKLF
10 | TRBV18 | . | ASSLGQDGYT
16 | TRBV28 | . | ASSSFRTGTGIWETQY
13 | TRBV7-3 | . | ASSLIGEGTDTQY
12 | TRBV28 | . | ASNTPGLLDPQH
12 | TRBV10-3 | . | AISRAANTGELF
13 | TRBV19 | . | ASSPDRDFNEKLF
12 | TRBV18 | . | ASSPRTANTEAF
13 | TRBV5-1 | . | ASSLGTGRNTEAF
10 | TRBV9 | . | ASGLLDTEAF
14 | TRBV6-2/TRBV6-3 | . | ASSPGGMALTDTQY
13 | TRBV10-1 | . | ASSEIGGLDNEQF
10 | TRBV7-2 | . | ASSLAHQPQH
11 | TRBV9 | . | ASSVVSNTEAF
11 | TRBV11-3 | . | ASSWDRTYEQY
13 | TRBV19 | . | ASSLGRDSSYEQY
13 | TRBV19 | . | ASTPRRDRDTEAF
15 | TRBV5-1 | few | ASSQLAVGTGEETQY
17 | TRBV5-1 | . | ASSPGEGSSGSMVYEQY
15 | TRBV19 | . | ASSSRDSRATNEKLF
12 | TRBV7-2 | . | ASTPPTANYGYT
14 | TRBV5-1 | . | ASSLGTSEIGETQY
10 | TRBV7-9 | once | ASSPAEAEAF
15 | TRBV9 | . | ASSPGGPLSSYNEQF
12 | TRBV28 | . | ASTQDREVYGYT
11 | TRBV5-1 | . | ASQTGVQETQY
13 | TRBV9 | . | ASSEGQAINYGYT
13 | TRBV5-5 | . | ASSLDGGSHTEAF
14 | TRBV5-8 | . | ASSLIPQATNEKLF
14 | TRBV7-3 | . | ASSLGLAGGGYEQY
13 | TRBV7-9 | few | ASSLGTVSNYGYT
12 | TRBV27 | . | ASSFAGGVEKLF
11 | TRBV30 | . | AWSVLVAGTQY
11 | TRBV29-1 | . | SVRHGGGYEQY
11 | TRBV5-6 | . | ASSLVGSTEAF
12 | TRBV5-1 | . | ASSLASGGDTQY
12 | TRBV18 | once | ASSPGQPNTEAF
12 | TRBV19 | . | ASSGDRGRYGYT
15 | TRBV18 | . | ASSPPPAGGPTDTQY
11 | TRBV6-6 | . | ASSYSTADTQY
12 | TRBV29-1 | . | SAMTRGFPDTQY
13 | TRBV25-1 | . | ASSAAGSSYNEQF
16 | TRBV4-2 | . | ASSQDGFRGAGTDTQY
13 | TRBV5-8 | . | ASSFRQAKGGKLF
9 | TRBV3-1/TRBV3-2 | . | ASSTSYEQY
11 | TRBV15 | few | ATSRRTVNEQF
12 | TRBV5-4 | . | ASSLVDRGDGYT
10 | TRBV6-5 | . | ASSLNGNGYT
12 | TRBV6-2/TRBV6-3 | . | ASSFEGLTYGYT
13 | TRBV5-6 | . | ASTTSGGPTDTQY
13 | TRBV7-3 | . | ASSQHGQGDSPLH
12 | TRBV2 | . | ASVAGVADQPQH